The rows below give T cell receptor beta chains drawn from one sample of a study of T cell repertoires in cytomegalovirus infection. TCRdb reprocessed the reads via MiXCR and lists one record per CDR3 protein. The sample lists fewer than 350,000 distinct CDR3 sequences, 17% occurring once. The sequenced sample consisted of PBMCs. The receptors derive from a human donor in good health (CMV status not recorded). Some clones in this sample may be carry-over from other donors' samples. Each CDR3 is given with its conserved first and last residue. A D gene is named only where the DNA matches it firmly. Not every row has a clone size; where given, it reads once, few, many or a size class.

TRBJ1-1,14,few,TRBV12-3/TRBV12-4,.,CASSLDRMNTEAFF,TGTGCCAGCAGTTTGGACAGAATGAACACTGAAGCTTTCTTT
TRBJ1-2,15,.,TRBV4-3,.,CASTLIWDTNYGYTF,TGCGCCAGCACCCTGATCTGGGATACTAACTATGGCTACACCTTC
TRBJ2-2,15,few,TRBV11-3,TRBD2,CASSSGGENTGELFF,TGTGCCAGCAGCTCCGGGGGGGAGAACACCGGGGAGCTGTTTTTT
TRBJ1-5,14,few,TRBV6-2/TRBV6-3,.,CASSYVSRDQPQHF,TGTGCCAGCAGTTACGTATCCCGGGATCAGCCCCAGCATTTT
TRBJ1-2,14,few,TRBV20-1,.,CSARLSGAFYGYTF,TGCAGTGCTAGGTTATCGGGGGCTTTCTATGGCTACACCTTC
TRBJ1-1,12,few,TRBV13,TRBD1,CASSQGTDEAFF,TGTGCCAGCAGCCAAGGGACAGATGAAGCTTTCTTT
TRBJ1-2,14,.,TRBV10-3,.,CAISETGQRYGYTF,TGTGCCATCAGTGAGACAGGGCAACGGTATGGCTACACCTTC
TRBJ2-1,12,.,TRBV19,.,CASSIPGTEQFF,TGTGCCAGTAGTATTCCGGGGACTGAGCAGTTCTTC
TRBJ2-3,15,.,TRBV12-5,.,CASGLLGILTDTQYF,TGTGCTAGTGGTTTGTTAGGGATACTCACAGATACGCAGTATTTT
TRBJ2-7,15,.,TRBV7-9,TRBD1,CASSSPGQGDYEQYF,TGTGCCAGCAGTTCACCGGGACAGGGTGACTACGAGCAGTACTTC
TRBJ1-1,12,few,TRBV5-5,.,CASSLSRAEAFF,TGTGCCAGCAGCTTGTCACGCGCTGAAGCTTTCTTT
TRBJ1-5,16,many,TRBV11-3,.,CASSARGVYSNQPQHF,TGTGCCAGCAGCGCCCGAGGGGTTTATAGCAATCAGCCCCAGCATTTT
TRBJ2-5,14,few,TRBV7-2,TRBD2,CASSSGGRGETQYF,TGTGCCAGCAGCTCGGGGGGGCGCGGCGAGACCCAGTACTTC
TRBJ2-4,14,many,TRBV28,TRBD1,CASSLGTGPDIQYF,TGTGCCAGCAGTTTAGGGACAGGACCCGACATTCAGTACTTC
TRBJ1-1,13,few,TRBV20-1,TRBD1,CSASEGARTEAFF,TGCAGTGCTAGTGAGGGGGCCAGAACTGAAGCTTTCTTT
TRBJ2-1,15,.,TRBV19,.,CARPISGVSYNEQFF,TGTGCCAGGCCCATATCGGGGGTGTCCTACAATGAGCAGTTCTTC
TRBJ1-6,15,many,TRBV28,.,CASNRVAAYNSPLHF,TGTGCCAGCAATCGGGTGGCAGCCTATAATTCACCCCTCCACTTT
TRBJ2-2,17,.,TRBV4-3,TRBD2,CASSQDPAGGASGELFF,TGCGCCAGCAGCCAAGACCCGGCGGGGGGGGCCTCCGGGGAGCTGTTTTTT
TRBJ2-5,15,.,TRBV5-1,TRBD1,CASSGAADRGETQYF,TGCGCCAGCAGCGGGGCCGCGGACAGGGGAGAGACCCAGTACTTC
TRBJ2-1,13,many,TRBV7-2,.,CASSSSWRNEQFF,TGTGCCAGCAGCTCCTCCTGGCGTAATGAGCAGTTCTTC
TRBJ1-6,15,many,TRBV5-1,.,CASSGAVGGNSPLHF,TGCGCCAGCAGCGGCGCAGTCGGAGGAAATTCACCCCTCCACTTT
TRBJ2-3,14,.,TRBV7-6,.,CASSRTFRTDTQYF,TGTGCCAGCAGCCGAACCTTTCGCACAGATACGCAGTATTTT
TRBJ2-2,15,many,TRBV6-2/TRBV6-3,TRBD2,CASSGLATNTGELFF,TGTGCCAGCAGCGGACTAGCGACGAACACCGGGGAGCTGTTTTTT
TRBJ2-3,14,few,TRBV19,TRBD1,CASTQGQGLNTQYF,TGTGCCAGTACCCAAGGACAGGGGCTTAATACGCAGTATTTT
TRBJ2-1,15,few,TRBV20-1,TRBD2,CSARVAGGLYNEQFF,TGCAGTGCTAGGGTAGCGGGGGGGCTTTACAATGAGCAGTTCTTC
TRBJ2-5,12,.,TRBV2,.,CASTLTQETQYF,TGTGCCAGCACCCTCACACAAGAGACCCAGTACTTC
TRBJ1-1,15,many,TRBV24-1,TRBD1,CATSDPSTGTGGAFF,TGTGCCACCAGTGATCCTTCTACCGGGACAGGTGGTGCTTTCTTT
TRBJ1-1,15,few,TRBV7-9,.,CASSGGNSLNTEAFF,TGTGCCAGCAGCGGAGGTAACAGCCTGAACACTGAAGCTTTCTTT
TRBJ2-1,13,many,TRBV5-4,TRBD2,CASSSTGGNEQFF,TGTGCCAGCAGCTCCACCGGGGGGAATGAGCAGTTCTTC
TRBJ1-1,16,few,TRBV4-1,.,CASSQGVRGQNTEAFF,TGCGCCAGCAGCCAAGGGGTCCGCGGACAGAACACTGAAGCTTTCTTT
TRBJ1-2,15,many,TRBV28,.,CASSPRIQVGGGYTF,TGTGCCAGCAGTCCTAGGATACAGGTTGGAGGAGGCTACACCTTC
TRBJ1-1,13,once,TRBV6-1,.,CASSEGGYFEAFF,TGTGCCAGCAGTGAAGGTGGTTATTTTGAAGCTTTCTTT
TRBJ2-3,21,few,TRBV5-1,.,CASSLVFVGGPRVFRTDTQYF,TGCGCCAGCAGCTTGGTTTTTGTCGGAGGTCCCAGGGTTTTTCGCACAGATACGCAGTATTTT
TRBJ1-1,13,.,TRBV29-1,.,CSVERATNTEAFF,TGCAGCGTTGAGAGGGCAACGAACACTGAAGCTTTCTTT
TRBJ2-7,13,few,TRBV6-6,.,CASTNEQGSEQYF,TGTGCCAGCACGAACGAACAGGGAAGCGAGCAGTACTTC
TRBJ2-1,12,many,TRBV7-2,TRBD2,CASSFRGGEQFF,TGTGCCAGCAGCTTTCGGGGGGGTGAGCAGTTCTTC
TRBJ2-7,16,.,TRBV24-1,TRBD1,CATSDSGTGGSYEQYF,TGTGCCACCAGTGATTCCGGGACAGGGGGCTCCTACGAGCAGTACTTC
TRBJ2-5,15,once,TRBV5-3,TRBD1,CASSLADRGQETQYF,TGTGCCAGCAGCTTGGCGGACAGGGGCCAAGAGACCCAGTACTTC
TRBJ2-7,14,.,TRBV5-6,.,CASSFPGSSYEQYF,TGTGCCAGCAGCTTTCCGGGATCCTCCTACGAGCAGTACTTC
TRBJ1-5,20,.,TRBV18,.,CASSHRAPETAIYSNQPQHF,TGTGCCAGCTCGCACCGGGCGCCCGAGACCGCCATTTATAGCAATCAGCCCCAGCATTTT
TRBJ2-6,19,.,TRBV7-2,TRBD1,CASSRGTGGYLSGANVLTF,TGTGCCAGCAGCCGAGGGACAGGGGGCTACCTCTCTGGGGCCAACGTCCTGACTTTC
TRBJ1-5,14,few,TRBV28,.,CASSSGGSRQPQHF,TGTGCCAGCAGTTCCGGGGGGTCGAGGCAGCCCCAGCATTTT
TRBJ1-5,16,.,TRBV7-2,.,CASSLAGEGRDQPQHF,TGTGCCAGCAGCTTAGCTGGAGAAGGGAGGGATCAGCCCCAGCATTTT
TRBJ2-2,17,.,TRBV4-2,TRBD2,CASSQVDRGVITGELFF,TGTGCCAGCAGCCAAGTAGATCGGGGGGTGATCACCGGGGAGCTGTTTTTT
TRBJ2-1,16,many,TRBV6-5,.,CASSLVATTISNEQFF,TGTGCCAGCAGTTTGGTCGCGACGACTATCTCCAATGAGCAGTTCTTC
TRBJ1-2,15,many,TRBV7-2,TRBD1,CASSAQGVYVSGYTF,TGTGCCAGCAGCGCACAGGGGGTCTACGTCTCTGGCTACACCTTC
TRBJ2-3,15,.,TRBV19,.,CASSIGRRGTDTQYF,TGTGCCAGTAGTATCGGACGACGGGGAACAGATACGCAGTATTTT
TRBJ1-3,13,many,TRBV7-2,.,CASSLATLNTIYF,TGTGCCAGCAGCTTAGCTACTTTAAACACCATATATTTT
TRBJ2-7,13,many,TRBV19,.,CASSPSPSYEQYF,TGTGCCAGTAGCCCAAGCCCATCCTACGAGCAGTACTTC
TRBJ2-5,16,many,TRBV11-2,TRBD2,CASSRNLGGIQETQYF,TGTGCCAGCAGCCGGAACCTCGGGGGGATCCAAGAGACCCAGTACTTC
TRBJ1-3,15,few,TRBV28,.,CASSTGLLSGNTIYF,TGTGCCAGCAGTACGGGACTCCTCTCTGGAAACACCATATATTTT
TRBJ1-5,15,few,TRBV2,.,CASSEQGIGNQPQHF,TGTGCCAGCAGTGAACAGGGGATCGGCAATCAGCCCCAGCATTTT
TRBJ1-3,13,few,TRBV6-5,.,CASSSPGGNTIYF,TGTGCCAGCAGTTCGCCGGGTGGAAACACCATATATTTT
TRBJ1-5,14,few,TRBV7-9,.,CASSEQGVDQPQHF,TGTGCCAGCAGCGAACAGGGAGTCGATCAGCCCCAGCATTTT
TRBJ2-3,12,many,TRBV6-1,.,CASGRPTDTQYF,TGTGCCAGCGGCAGGCCCACAGATACGCAGTATTTT
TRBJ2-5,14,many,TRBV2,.,CASRESQRFTTQYF,TGTGCCAGCAGGGAGAGTCAAAGGTTTACAACCCAGTACTTC